The 30 T cell receptor beta chains below were found in one sample sequenced in a study of blood T cell repertoires in COVID-19. This table comes from immunoSEQ multiplex PCR, and its TCRdb copy is limited to in-frame clones, with some not included. The profile covers more than 200,000 clones, with 85% to 90% appearing a single time and about 9.4% taken by the ten largest. Sequenced sample: peripheral blood. The receptors come from a woman in her forties or fifties with COVID-19, enrolled during active disease.

This chain's CDR3 is CSAGHHNEQFF. In DNA, the CDR3 is TGCAGTGCGGGACACCACAATGAGCAGTTCTTC. The chain recombines TRBV20-1 with TRBJ2-1; weak D call: TRBD1 (6 bases). CDR1 is DFQATT, CDR2 SNEGSKA, per germline (reference sequence). The CDR3 has 11 residues. The ends were cut back, 6 bases at V and 5 bases at J, with 8 bases in the middle.

This chain links TRBV28 with TRBJ1-4; D unclear. V lost 2 bases to trimming and J lost 4 bases, with 8 bases between them. Germline loops: CDR1 MDHEN, CDR2 SYDVKM. The CDR3 loop spans 14 amino acids. The CDR3 loop reads CASSLGRNNEKLFF. In DNA form, the CDR3 reads TGTGCCAGCAGTTTAGGGAGGAATAATGAAAAACTGTTTTTT.

V gene TRBV10-2 combines with J gene TRBJ2-7; 7 nucleotides line up with TRBD1. V lost 7 bases, J lost 4 bases, and 4 bases stayed unmatched. The CDR3 length is 12 residues. Germline lookup yields CDR1 WSHSY and CDR2 SAAADI. CDR3 sequence reads: CASKGQSYEQYV. CDR3 sequence (DNA): TGCGCCAGCAAGGGACAGAGTTACGAGCAGTACGTC.

The genes are TRBV6-5 and TRBJ1-1; 9 bases are a match to TRBD1. The CDR3 is 15 amino acids. V was clipped by 5 bases and J by 4 bases; unmatched bases: 8. Germline loops: CDR1 MNHEY, CDR2 SVGAGI. The DNA of the CDR3 is TGTGCCAGCAGTCCGACAGGGGGTTCGTTCACTGAAGCTTTCTTT. Protein sequence: CASSPTGGSFTEAFF.

J is TRBJ2-5 and V is TRBV6-2 or TRBV6-3; the D gene is possibly TRBD1 (6 bases). CDR1 MNHEY and CDR2 SVGEGT come from the germline V gene. The CDR3 is 13 amino acids. Trimming cost V 4 bases and J 3 bases, with 9 bases left between them. Here the CDR3 DNA reads TGTGCCAGCAGTTTTACAGGGAAAGAGACCCAGTACTTC. Protein sequence: CASSFTGKETQYF.

The chain combines TRBV30 with TRBJ2-7; the D is unclear. The ends were cut back, 0 bases at V and 2 bases at J, with 8 bases in the middle. The CDR3 runs to 13 residues. The germline CDR1 and CDR2 sequences are GTSNPN and SVGIG (reference sequence). Written as DNA, the CDR3 is TGTGCCTGGAGTGTACAGCTCACCTACGAGCAGTACTTC. Protein product: CAWSVQLTYEQYF.

This clone appeared a few times. The rearrangement links TRBV5-4 to TRBJ1-2; D perhaps matches TRBD1 (5 bases). Looked up from germline, CDR1 is SGHNT and CDR2 is YYREEE (reference sequence). There are 14 residues in the CDR3. Trimming stripped 0 bases from V and 4 bases from J, with 10 bases between. This CDR3 reads CASSLAGESYGYTF. CDR3 sequence (DNA): TGTGCCAGCAGCTTGGCGGGGGAATCCTATGGCTACACCTTC. The variable domain in full, with the rest retrieved from reference TRBV5-4 and TRBJ1-2, is ETGVTQSPTHLIKTRGQQVTLRCSSQSGHNTVSWYQQALGQGPQFIFQYYREEENGRGNFPPRFSGLQFPNYSSELNVNALELDDSALYLCASSLAGESYGYTFGSGTRLTVV.

The CDR3 region has the DNA TGTGCCAGCAGCTTGGCCGGGGGACAGGGTACATACGAGCAGTACTTC. This gives the protein CASSLAGGQGTYEQYF. This sequence joins TRBV5-6 and TRBJ2-7; 9 nucleotides align to TRBD1. The V and J ends lost 0 bases and 4 bases, in that order; junction bases with no gene match: 8. The germline V gene has CDR1 SGHDT and CDR2 YYEEEE. This CDR3 contains 16 residues.

The CDR3 loop is CASSESLGAGRKSDTQYF. The CDR3 DNA is TGCGCCAGCAGTGAGTCCCTCGGGGCGGGGAGGAAGTCAGATACGCAGTATTTT. This rearrangement joins TRBV10-1 to TRBJ2-3, with D perhaps TRBD2 (6 bases). CDR3 length equals 18 residues. The V end lost 0 bases, the J end lost 4 bases, and 20 bases lay between the germline ends. Germline V gene lookup returns CDR1 WNHNN and CDR2 SYGVQD (reference sequence).

The V call is TRBV7-2, the J call TRBJ2-7; 9 nucleotides match TRBD2. The CDR3 sequence is 15 residues long. The germline CDR1 and CDR2 sequences are SGHTA and FQGNSA. V was clipped by 3 bases and J by 6 bases; unmatched bases: 9. CDR3 region: CASSFGGGAMGEQYF. The CDR3, as DNA: TGTGCCAGCAGCTTTGGCGGGGGGGCTATGGGCGAGCAGTACTTC.

This clone was detected only once. V is TRBV19 and J is TRBJ1-4; D is uncertain. The ends were cut back, 5 bases at V and 6 bases at J, with 13 bases in the middle. This CDR3 region has 14 residues. Germline assignment: CDR1 LNHDA and CDR2 SQIVND (reference sequence). The CDR3 coding sequence is TGTGCCAGTAGTCCCGGAGGGAAGGATGAAAAACTGTTTTTT. Translating gives CASSPGGKDEKLFF. Full variable domain (rest looked up from reference TRBV19 and TRBJ1-4): DGGITQSPKYLFRKEGQNVTLSCEQNLNHDAMYWYRQDPGQGLRLIYYSQIVNDFQKGDIAEGYSVSREKKESFPLTVTSAQKNPTAFYLCASSPGGKDEKLFFGSGTQLSVL.

V and J are TRBV5-4 and TRBJ2-1, with D maybe TRBD2 (7 bases). Trimming stripped 7 bases from V and 7 bases from J, with 21 bases between. The germline CDR1 and CDR2 sequences are SGHNT and YYREEE (reference sequence). The CDR3 is 15 amino acids. DNA of the CDR3: TGTGCCAGCGGAGGGAGGGGGGCTCGGGTTAATGAGCAGTTCTTC. Its translation is CASGGRGARVNEQFF.

CDR3 amino acids: CASRTGAGGHTDTQYF. The CDR3 DNA reads TGTGCCAGCAGAACTGGAGCGGGGGGACACACAGATACGCAGTATTTT. V usage is TRBV7-8 and J usage is TRBJ2-3, with 9 bases that match TRBD2. From germline, CDR1 is SGHVS and CDR2 FQNEAQ. Trimming cost V 6 bases and J 2 bases; bases outside gene matches: 9. The CDR3 covers 16 residues.

This clone occurred once. J is TRBJ2-7 and V is TRBV6-1, with D possibly TRBD1 on 6 matching bases. Germline V CDR1 and CDR2: MNHNS, SASEGT. Trimming took 0 bases from V and 3 from J, leaving 12 bases between them. The CDR3 sequence is 15 residues long. CDR3 region: CASSEAGFRGYEQYV. Written as DNA, the CDR3 is TGTGCCAGCAGTGAAGCGGGGTTCAGGGGCTACGAGCAGTACGTC.

V usage is TRBV18 and J usage is TRBJ1-3; 11 positions agree with TRBD1. The trim removed 1 base at V and 3 bases at J, leaving 5 bases unmatched. CDR3 size: 17 residues. Germline V gene data show CDR1 as KGHSH and CDR2 as LQKENI. The CDR3 sequence: CASSPLDRGLFGNTIYF. CDR3 sequence (DNA): TGTGCCAGCTCACCACTGGACAGGGGGCTTTTTGGAAACACCATATATTTT. Based on the CDR3 plus reference TRBV18 and TRBJ1-3, the full variable domain is NAGVMQNPRHLVRRRGQEARLRCSPMKGHSHVYWYRQLPEEGLKFMVYLQKENIIDESGMPKERFSAEFPKEGPSILRIQQVVRGDSAAYFCASSPLDRGLFGNTIYFGEGSWLTVV.

This sequence joins TRBV7-8 and TRBJ1-2, with 12 bases identical to TRBD1. Germline V gene data show CDR1 as SGHVS and CDR2 as FQNEAQ. The CDR3 is 17 residues long. With V trimmed by 5 bases and J by 4 bases, 11 bases remained unmatched. Written as DNA, the CDR3 is TGTGCCAGCAGCCCCGCAGGGGGGACAGGGGGCAGCTATGGCTACACCTTC. It encodes CASSPAGGTGGSYGYTF. The full variable domain, rest sourced from reference TRBV7-8 and TRBJ1-2, is GAGVSQSPRYKVAKRGQDVALRCDPISGHVSLFWYQQALGQGPEFLTYFQNEAQLDKSGLPSDRFFAERPEGSVSTLKIQRTQQEDSAVYLCASSPAGGTGGSYGYTFGSGTRLTVV.

This clone appeared a single time. The CDR3 coding sequence is TGTGCCAGCCTCGGGGGACTCACTAACTATGGCTACACCTTC. Translating it yields CASLGGLTNYGYTF. The gene calls are TRBV11-2 and TRBJ1-2; tentative D call: TRBD1 (5 bases). V lost 8 bases, J lost 0 bases, and 13 bases lay in between. Per germline, CDR1 SGHAT and CDR2 FQNNGV. This CDR3 has 14 residues.

This sequence joins TRBV3-1 (or the pseudogene TRBV3-2) and TRBJ2-5, with 10 bases lining up with TRBD2. Germline CDR1 LGHDT, CDR2 YNNKEL (reference sequence). This CDR3 contains 17 residues. The J segment lost 9 bases and the V segment lost 6 bases, leaving 19 bases of the junction unmatched. CDR3: CASSPRRVSGGNRAQYF. The DNA of the CDR3 is TGTGCCAGCAGTCCTAGACGGGTTAGCGGGGGGAACAGAGCCCAGTACTTC.

The chain uses TRBV29-1 and TRBJ2-2, with 8 bases fitting TRBD1. The J segment lost 8 bases and the V segment lost 0 bases, leaving 8 bases of the junction unmatched. The CDR3 has 15 residues. Germline values: CDR1 SQVTM, CDR2 ANQGSEA. The chain's CDR3 is CSVEDMGTGPGELFF. CDR3 sequence (DNA): TGCAGCGTTGAAGATATGGGGACAGGACCTGGGGAGCTGTTTTTT.

The table lists this clone with a count of one. The chain couples TRBV12-3 or TRBV12-4 to TRBJ1-5, with unresolved D. CDR3 size: 13 residues. Trimming took off 6 bases at V and 5 bases at J, with 11 bases between the two ends. CDR3 loop: CASSPQYDQPQHF. The CDR3 DNA sequence: TGTGCCAGCAGCCCTCAGTATGATCAGCCCCAGCATTTT.

The rearrangement uses TRBV2 and TRBJ2-1, with TRBD2 matching 9 bases. Looked up from germline, CDR1 is SNHLY and CDR2 is FYNNEI. CDR3 length: 17 amino acids. Germline trimming cut 4 bases from V and 0 bases from J; bases unmatched to any gene: 7. This CDR3 is CASSGASGVSSYNEQFF. The CDR3 DNA is TGTGCCAGCAGTGGGGCTAGCGGGGTAAGCTCCTACAATGAGCAGTTCTTC.

This clone has only a few counts. The chain is built from TRBV28 and TRBJ2-2; TRBD2 matches at 13 bases. The CDR3 totals 18 residues. With 3 bases clipped from V and 3 bases from J, the junction kept 7 bases outside the gene matches. Germline CDR1 reads MDHEN; CDR2 reads SYDVKM. Here the CDR3 DNA reads TGTGCCAGCAGTTTCCCCGGACTAGCGGGGGCGCACACCGGGGAGCTGTTTTTT. Its translation: CASSFPGLAGAHTGELFF.

This rearrangement joins TRBV11-2 to TRBJ2-5, with a possible D match to TRBD1 (6 bases). CDR3 length: 13 amino acids. The germline CDR1 and CDR2 sequences are SGHAT and FQNNGV. Trimming shortened V by 1 base and J by 3 bases, and 6 bases separated the two germline ends. DNA of the CDR3: TGTGCCAGCAGCTTAGGGGACAAAGAGACCCAGTACTTC. As protein: CASSLGDKETQYF.

V and J are TRBV5-6 and TRBJ1-3; D is perhaps TRBD1 (6 bases). Trimming pared 2 bases from V and 4 bases from J, leaving 13 bases between. The CDR3 covers 15 residues. Germline loops: CDR1 SGHDT, CDR2 YYEEEE. The CDR3 DNA is TGTGCCAGCAGCTTCAGGACAGCCCTGGGAAACACCATATATTTT. Translation: CASSFRTALGNTIYF.

This chain links TRBV27 with TRBJ1-2; 8 bases are a match to TRBD1. The ends lost 3 bases at V and 5 bases at J; junction bases unmatched: 5. The germline V gene has CDR1 MNHEY and CDR2 SMNVEV (reference sequence). The CDR3 consists of 14 residues. CDR3 sequence: CASSFRGLGYGYTF. CDR3 sequence (DNA): TGTGCCAGCAGTTTCAGGGGGCTAGGGTATGGCTACACCTTC.

This sequence joins TRBV4-1 and TRBJ1-6; no reliable D call. The V gene's germline CDR1 is MGHRA and CDR2 YSYEKL. V gave up 6 bases and J gave up 6 bases, with 18 bases separating them. The CDR3 covers 16 residues. For the CDR3, the DNA is TGCGCCAGCAGACTCATGCCGCTAGAGGGTAATTCACCCCTCCACTTT. Protein product: CASRLMPLEGNSPLHF.

This clone was observed a single time. The chain combines TRBV7-2 with TRBJ2-3; D is uncertain. Trimming left V 2 bases short and J 0 bases short, with 12 bases between. Germline lookup yields CDR1 SGHTA and CDR2 FQGNSA. CDR3 length: 16 residues. The CDR3 DNA follows: TGTGCCAGCAGCTTAACAGTCCTTTCTAGCACAGATACGCAGTATTTT. This sequence encodes CASSLTVLSSTDTQYF.

The V and J genes are TRBV11-1 and TRBJ2-3; 11 positions agree with TRBD2. V shed 5 bases, J shed 1 base, and the junction held 5 bases outside the gene matches. This CDR3 spans 16 amino acids. CDR1 is SGHAT and CDR2 is FQDESV in the germline V gene (reference sequence). The CDR3 DNA reads as TGTGCCAGCAGCCCCAGGGGACTAGCGGGCACAGATACGCAGTATTTT. Protein: CASSPRGLAGTDTQYF.

The chain carries TRBV5-4 and TRBJ2-7, with 14 bases lining up with TRBD2. CDR3 length equals 16 residues. Per the germline V gene, CDR1 is SGHNT and CDR2 is YYREEE (reference sequence). V lost 4 bases and J lost 2; bases outside the gene matches: 5. This chain's CDR3 is CASSPGLAGAPYEQYF. For the CDR3, the DNA is TGTGCCAGCAGCCCGGGACTAGCGGGGGCCCCCTACGAGCAGTACTTC. Supplemented by reference TRBV5-4 and TRBJ2-7, the full variable domain reads ETGVTQSPTHLIKTRGQQVTLRCSSQSGHNTVSWYQQALGQGPQFIFQYYREEENGRGNFPPRFSGLQFPNYSSELNVNALELDDSALYLCASSPGLAGAPYEQYFGPGTRLTVT.

This chain uses TRBV5-6 with TRBJ2-3; 8 bases line up with TRBD1. Germline CDR1 and CDR2: SGHDT and YYEEEE. The ends lost 6 bases at V and 3 bases at J; junction bases unmatched: 9. The CDR3 runs to 15 residues. The CDR3 DNA reads TGTGCCAGCACGAGGAGGACAGGGTTTACAGATACGCAGTATTTT. It yields the protein CASTRRTGFTDTQYF.